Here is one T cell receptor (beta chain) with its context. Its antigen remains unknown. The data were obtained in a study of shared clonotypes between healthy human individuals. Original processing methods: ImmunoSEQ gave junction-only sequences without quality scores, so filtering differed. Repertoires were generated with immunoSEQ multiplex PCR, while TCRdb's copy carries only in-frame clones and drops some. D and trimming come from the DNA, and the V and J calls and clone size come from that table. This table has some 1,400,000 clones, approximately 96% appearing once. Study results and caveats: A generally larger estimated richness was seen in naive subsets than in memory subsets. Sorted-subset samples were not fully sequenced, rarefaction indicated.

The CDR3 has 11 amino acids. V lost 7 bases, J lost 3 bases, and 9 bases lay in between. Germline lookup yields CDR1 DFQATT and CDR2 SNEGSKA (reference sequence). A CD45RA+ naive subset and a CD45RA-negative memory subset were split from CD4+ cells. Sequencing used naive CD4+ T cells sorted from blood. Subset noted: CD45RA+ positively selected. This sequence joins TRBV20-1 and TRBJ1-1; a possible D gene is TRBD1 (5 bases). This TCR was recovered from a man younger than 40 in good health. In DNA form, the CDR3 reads TGCAGTGAGATGGGGGACACTGAAGCTTTCTTT. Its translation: CSEMGDTEAFF.